A single T cell receptor beta chain is shown here with its context. The V gene's germline CDR1 is SQVTM and CDR2 ANQGSEA. V lost 2 bases and J lost 3; bases outside the gene matches: 9. This CDR3 region has 15 residues. RNA served as the template for amplifying TCR beta CDR3 regions. First-round RT-PCR used HTBI primers; second-round multiplex PCR followed. TCRdb passed the multiplex PCR reads through MiXCR, listing each CDR3 protein once. The sample yields some 350,000 distinct CDR3 sequences, about 17% seen once. The data originate from a study of Graves' ophthalmopathy and Graves' hyperthyroidism. The TCR sequence derives from an adult woman with stable Graves' hyperthyroidism. The specimen sequenced was peripheral blood. The chain links TRBV29-1 to TRBJ2-5; 7 nucleotides match TRBD2. The CDR3 here is CSVELADPGEETQYF. The CDR3, as DNA: TGCAGCGTTGAACTAGCGGATCCCGGGGAAGAGACCCAGTACTTC. Based on the CDR3 plus reference TRBV29-1 and TRBJ2-5, the full variable domain is SAVISQKPSRDICQRGTSLTIQCQVDSQVTMMFWYRQQPGQSLTLIATANQGSEATYESGFVIDKFPISRPNLTFSTLTVSNMSPEDSSIYLCSVELADPGEETQYFGPGTRLLVL.